This TCR beta chain is drawn from a study of vaccination and CD4 T cells after COVID-19. The CDR3 is made up of 12 amino acids. Germline lookup yields CDR1 DFQATT and CDR2 SNEGSKA (reference sequence). This clonotype was seen only a few times. Its antigen is unknown. Sequencing of the DNA from cultured CD4+ T cells was carried out with the Oncomine TCR Beta short-read assay. DNA came from CD4+ T cells after culture. TCRdb redid the calling of the PCR reads with MiXCR, one entry per CDR3 protein. The table shows roughly 15,000 distinct CDR3 sequences, with 50% to 55% occurring only once. This sample's treatment: approximately 9-day PBMC culture with coronavirus spike peptide pools or control peptides (ViraFEST assay).

The receptor comes from a human donor who had recovered from COVID-19. Source material: CD4+ T cells from blood, cultured in vitro. The chain is built from TRBV20-1 and TRBJ1-5; D remains ambiguous. The CDR3 sequence is CSSGPGNQPQHF. CDR3 DNA: TGCAGCTCCGGACCTGGCAATCAGCCCCAGCATTTT.